Detailed here is one TCR beta chain. The sample originates from a study of blood T cell repertoires in COVID-19. Assay used: immunoSEQ multiplex PCR; TCRdb lists only in-frame clones, some missing. The sample records about 110,000 clones, about 80% being singletons. Trimming left V 8 bases short and J 7 bases short, with 11 bases between. Germline V gene lookup returns CDR1 SNHLY and CDR2 FYNNEI. This CDR3 is built from 11 residues. This chain connects TRBV2 to TRBJ1-2; D may be TRBD1 (6 bases). This sequence was found in a woman between 40 and 50 years old with acute or convalescent COVID-19. Sequencing used peripheral blood. The CDR3 nucleotides are TGTGCCAGCGGCCGGGACACTGGCTACACCTTC. Protein product: CASGRDTGYTF. Looking up the rest from reference TRBV2 and TRBJ1-2 gives the full variable domain: EPEVTQTPSHQVTQMGQEVILRCVPISNHLYFYWYRQILGQKVEFLVSFYNNEISEKSEIFDDQFSVERPDGSNFTLKIRSTKLEDSAMYFCASGRDTGYTFGSGTRLTVV.